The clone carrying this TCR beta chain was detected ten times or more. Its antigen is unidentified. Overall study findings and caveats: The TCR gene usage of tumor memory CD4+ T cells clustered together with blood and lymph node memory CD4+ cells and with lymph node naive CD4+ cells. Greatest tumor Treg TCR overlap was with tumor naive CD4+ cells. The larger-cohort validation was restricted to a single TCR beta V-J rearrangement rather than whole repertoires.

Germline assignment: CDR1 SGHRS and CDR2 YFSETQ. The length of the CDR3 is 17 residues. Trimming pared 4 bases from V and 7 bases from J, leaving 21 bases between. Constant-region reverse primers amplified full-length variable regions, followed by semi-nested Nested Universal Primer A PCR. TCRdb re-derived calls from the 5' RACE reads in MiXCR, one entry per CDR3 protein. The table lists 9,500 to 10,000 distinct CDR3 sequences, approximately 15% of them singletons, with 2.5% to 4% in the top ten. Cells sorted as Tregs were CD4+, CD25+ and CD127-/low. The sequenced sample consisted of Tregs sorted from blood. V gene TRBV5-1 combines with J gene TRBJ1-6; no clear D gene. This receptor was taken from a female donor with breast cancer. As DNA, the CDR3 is TGCGCCAGCAGCCCGAATACCTGGCGAGAAGGAAATTCACCCCTCCACTTT. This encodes CASSPNTWREGNSPLHF.